This is a list of T cell receptor beta chains from one sample in a study of blood T cell repertoires in COVID-19. Measured with immunoSEQ multiplex PCR; TCRdb has only the in-frame clones, and not every one. There are 150,000 to 250,000 clones in the sample; almost 85% occur only once, and 6% to 8% lies in the top ten. The specimen sequenced was peripheral blood. The receptor source for this set is a human donor with acute or convalescent COVID-19. The donor label of this sample is uncertain. CDR3s include the opening cysteine and the closing phenylalanine or tryptophan. The order of the fields is J gene, D gene, clone size, V gene, CDR3 protein, CDR3 DNA. A D gene is named only where the DNA matches it firmly. Only some rows state a clone size, as once, few, many or a class for expanded clones.

J: TRBJ2-2
D: -
size: -
V: TRBV4-3
CDR3: CASSPRPGANTGELFF
DNA: TGCGCCAGCAGCCCACGGCCGGGGGCGAACACCGGGGAGCTGTTTTTT

J: TRBJ2-2
D: -
size: -
V: TRBV6-5
CDR3: CASREGAAGELFF
DNA: TGTGCCAGCAGGGAGGGTGCCGCCGGGGAGCTGTTTTTT

J: TRBJ2-3
D: TRBD2
size: many
V: TRBV2
CDR3: CASSPGLAKDTQYF
DNA: TGTGCCAGCAGTCCAGGACTAGCAAAAGATACGCAGTATTTT

J: TRBJ2-5
D: TRBD2
size: -
V: TRBV5-4
CDR3: CASSLVGGERTQYF
DNA: TGTGCCAGCAGCTTGGTGGGGGGGGAACGGACCCAGTACTTC

J: TRBJ2-3
D: -
size: -
V: TRBV11-3
CDR3: CASSLGSGAGTDTQYF
DNA: TGTGCCAGCAGCTTAGGGTCAGGGGCCGGCACAGATACGCAGTATTTT

J: TRBJ2-1
D: -
size: -
V: TRBV14
CDR3: CASSRPLVSNEQFF
DNA: TGTGCCAGCAGCCGTCCCCTAGTGAGTAATGAGCAGTTCTTC

J: TRBJ1-2
D: -
size: -
V: TRBV27
CDR3: CATGQPNYGYTF
DNA: TGTGCCACTGGACAACCGAACTATGGCTACACCTTC

J: TRBJ2-2
D: -
size: -
V: TRBV18
CDR3: CASSPPGDTGELFF
DNA: TGTGCCAGCTCACCACCCGGGGACACCGGGGAGCTGTTTTTT

J: TRBJ1-4
D: TRBD1
size: few
V: TRBV9
CDR3: CASSVEGQGALSRKLFF
DNA: TGTGCCAGCAGCGTAGAGGGACAGGGGGCCCTCTCTAGAAAACTGTTTTTT

J: TRBJ2-5
D: TRBD2
size: -
V: TRBV9
CDR3: CASSASGSWSKETQYF
DNA: TGTGCCAGCAGCGCTAGCGGGAGCTGGAGTAAGGAGACCCAGTACTTC

J: TRBJ2-2
D: TRBD2
size: few
V: TRBV7-2
CDR3: CASSSTAGAGELFF
DNA: TGTGCCAGCAGCTCAACGGCGGGAGCCGGGGAGCTGTTTTTT

J: TRBJ2-7
D: TRBD1
size: -
V: TRBV11-2
CDR3: CASSLGQGAVEQYF
DNA: TGTGCCAGCAGCTTGGGACAGGGGGCTGTGGAGCAGTACTTC

J: TRBJ2-1
D: -
size: -
V: TRBV5-1
CDR3: CASSLEPTKNEQFF
DNA: TGCGCCAGCAGCTTGGAGCCGACTAAGAATGAGCAGTTCTTC

J: TRBJ2-2
D: -
size: -
V: TRBV7-2
CDR3: CASSPGQNTGELFF
DNA: TGTGCCAGCAGTCCGGGACAAAACACCGGGGAGCTGTTTTTT